Listed below are T cell receptor beta chains from one sample, sequenced in a study of tumor-infiltrating lymphocytes in primary liver carcinoma. TCRdb reprocessed the multiplex PCR reads with MiXCR, giving one entry per CDR3 protein. Of 300,000 to 400,000 distinct CDR3 sequences in the sample, more than 55% were seen once. The sequencing sample was made of peripheral blood. These receptor sequences come from a man in his forties or fifties with primary liver carcinoma and hepatitis B virus infection. Both conserved end residues are part of each CDR3. A D gene is named only where the DNA matches it firmly. Clone size is given for some rows only: seen once, a few or many times, or a class if the clone is expanded.

cdr3_nt,cdr3_aa,d_call,v_call,j_call,clone_size
TGTGCCAGCAGTTCTATGGACAGGGGGCTGGACACCATATATTTT,CASSSMDRGLDTIYF,TRBD1,TRBV6-1,TRBJ1-3,few
TGTGCCAGCAGCAGGGGACGGAACACTGAAGCTTTCTTT,CASSRGRNTEAFF,-,TRBV6-2/TRBV6-3,TRBJ1-1,many
TGCAGCGCCGTTGGACAGGGTATAAGGGAGCTGTTTTTT,CSAVGQGIRELFF,TRBD1,TRBV29-1,TRBJ2-2,many
TGTGCCATCAGTGAGTCGGCCGCAGGGGTTGGCAATGAGCAGTTCTTC,CAISESAAGVGNEQFF,-,TRBV10-3,TRBJ2-1,many
TGTGCCAGCAGTTACTCCCTATCACATCGCCAGGGGGATACGCAGTATTTT,CASSYSLSHRQGDTQYF,-,TRBV6-5,TRBJ2-3,-
TGTGCCAGCACCCTACAGGGAGGGATGTTCTTC,CASTLQGGMFF,-,TRBV11-3,TRBJ2-1,-
TGTGCCAGCAGCCTCTCCCAGACGGGAGTTGGCGATGAGCAGTTCTTC,CASSLSQTGVGDEQFF,-,TRBV11-2,TRBJ2-1,-
TGTGCCAGCAGTTCCCCCTCAGGGGGCGCTTACACCGGGGAGCTGTTTTTT,CASSSPSGGAYTGELFF,TRBD1,TRBV12-3/TRBV12-4,TRBJ2-2,many
TGTGTCAGCAGCCCCCACACCTGGGAGCTGTTTTTT,CVSSPHTWELFF,-,TRBV9,TRBJ2-2,-
TGTGCCAGCAGCTTGTCAGCGGCCTCCTACAATGAACAGTCCTTC,CASSLSAASYNEQSF,-,TRBV5-5,TRBJ2-1,-
TGTGCCAGCAGCTTAGATTTGGCAGCTGAAGCTTTCTTT,CASSLDLAAEAFF,-,TRBV11-2,TRBJ1-1,many
TGCGCCAGCAGCCAAGAGAGCGGGAGCTCCTACAATGAGCAGTTCTTC,CASSQESGSSYNEQFF,TRBD2,TRBV4-3,TRBJ2-1,many
TGTACCAGCAGTGAACAGAACACTGAAGCTTTCTTT,CTSSEQNTEAFF,-,TRBV12-3/TRBV12-4,TRBJ1-1,-
TGTGCCAGCATCTCAATTGGGTCCGGGGAGCTGTTTTTT,CASISIGSGELFF,-,TRBV7-9,TRBJ2-2,-
TGTGCCAGCAGTCAGGGGGCAGTTCAGCCCCAGCATTTT,CASSQGAVQPQHF,TRBD1,TRBV11-3,TRBJ1-5,-
TGTTCCAGCAGCGCCGGCGCCCGGGAGACCCAGTACTTC,CSSSAGARETQYF,-,TRBV11-2,TRBJ2-5,-
TGTGCCAGCAGTCCTACGGGGCAGGGGGATGAAAAACTGTTTTTT,CASSPTGQGDEKLFF,TRBD1,TRBV7-8,TRBJ1-4,-
TGTTCCAGCAGGTATGTGACCGCTGAAGCTTTCTTT,CSSRYVTAEAFF,-,TRBV12-3/TRBV12-4,TRBJ1-1,-
TGCGCCAGGAGGAGGACAGGGGAGAATGAGCAGTTCTTC,CARRRTGENEQFF,TRBD1,TRBV5-1,TRBJ2-1,-
TGCAGCGTTTTGGTGAATGGGGTGGGGAACACCGGGGAGCTGTTTTTC,CSVLVNGVGNTGELFF,-,TRBV29-1,TRBJ2-2,-
TGTGCCAGCAGTACCGGGACTAGCGGGCCCACCTACGACCAGTACTTC,CASSTGTSGPTYDQYF,TRBD2,TRBV11-2,TRBJ2-7,-
TGCGCCAGCAGCTTGCTCTCTAGCGGCACAGATACGCAGTATTTT,CASSLLSSGTDTQYF,-,TRBV5-1,TRBJ2-3,-
TGCGCCAGCAGCCTCGGCAAGGGACAGGGAATGGACGAGCAGTGCTTC,CASSLGKGQGMDEQCF,TRBD1,TRBV4-1,TRBJ2-7,-
TGCGCCAGCAGCCCGAAGACTAGCGGGAGGCTTGGGGGGCAGTACTTC,CASSPKTSGRLGGQYF,TRBD2,TRBV4-1,TRBJ2-7,-
TGTGTCAGCAGCCCCGGCGGGGGGAGCGGGACTGAGCAGTCCTTC,CVSSPGGGSGTEQSF,TRBD2,TRBV13,TRBJ2-1,-
TGTGCCAGTATAAGAGGGGCTGAAGCTTTCTTT,CASIRGAEAFF,-,TRBV6-6,TRBJ1-1,many
TGTGCCAGCAGCTTAGAGGGCGGGATCCGGGAGCTGTTTTTT,CASSLEGGIRELFF,-,TRBV11-2,TRBJ2-2,few
TGTGCCAGTAGCCCCCCCCTCGAAGATACGCGGTATTTT,CASSPPLEDTRYF,-,TRBV11-2,TRBJ2-3,-
TGTGCCAGCAGTCCCCGGACTAGCCCGGTTACGCAGTATTTT,CASSPRTSPVTQYF,TRBD2,TRBV12-3/TRBV12-4,TRBJ2-3,-
TGTGCCAGCAGCTTGCGGACAGTTGGGGCCTATGGCTACACCTTC,CASSLRTVGAYGYTF,-,TRBV5-4,TRBJ1-2,few
TGTGCCAGCAGACCGGACAGGGACTGGACCGGGGAGCTGTTTTTT,CASRPDRDWTGELFF,TRBD1,TRBV28,TRBJ2-2,-
TGTGCCAGCAAGCACAGCGGGAGGGCCTACGAGCAGTACTTC,CASKHSGRAYEQYF,TRBD2,TRBV12-3/TRBV12-4,TRBJ2-7,many
TGTGCCAGCAGCCCCGGACTTCCTGCCTCTGGAAACACCATATATTTT,CASSPGLPASGNTIYF,-,TRBV11-2,TRBJ1-3,many
TGTGCCTGGAGAATCCCGGGCGAGACAGATACGCAGTATTTT,CAWRIPGETDTQYF,-,TRBV30,TRBJ2-3,-
TGTGCCAGTAGTAAACAACAGGGGTTGGAGACCCAGTACTTC,CASSKQQGLETQYF,TRBD1,TRBV19,TRBJ2-5,-
TGCGCCAGCAGCGTGAACAGGGGGCCTTGCACAGATACGCAGTGTTTT,CASSVNRGPCTDTQCF,TRBD1,TRBV11-2,TRBJ2-3,-
TGTGCCAGCGGTCCTAGTCAAGAGACCCAGTACTTC,CASGPSQETQYF,-,TRBV2,TRBJ2-5,few
TGTGCCAGCAGTGTGACGTTGCGTGAGCAGTTCTTC,CASSVTLREQFF,-,TRBV2,TRBJ2-1,-
TGTGCCAGCAGCCAAGCAACGGCCCCCTATAGCAATCAGCCCCGGCATTTT,CASSQATAPYSNQPRHF,-,TRBV4-1,TRBJ1-5,once
TGCGCCAGCAGCGCAAGGGGGGCAACTGAAGCATTCTTT,CASSARGATEAFF,-,TRBV5-1,TRBJ1-1,-
TGTGCCAGCAGTTCTGCGGACACAGGGCCAGATACGCATTATTTT,CASSSADTGPDTHYF,-,TRBV11-3,TRBJ2-3,-
TGTGCTAGCAGTTATGAGATCGTTGGCCACAATGAGCGGTTCTTC,CASSYEIVGHNERFF,-,TRBV6-2/TRBV6-3,TRBJ2-1,-
TGTGCCAGCAGTGTAGCGGGAGCGTCCCTCTACGAGCAGTACTTC,CASSVAGASLYEQYF,TRBD2,TRBV25-1,TRBJ2-7,-